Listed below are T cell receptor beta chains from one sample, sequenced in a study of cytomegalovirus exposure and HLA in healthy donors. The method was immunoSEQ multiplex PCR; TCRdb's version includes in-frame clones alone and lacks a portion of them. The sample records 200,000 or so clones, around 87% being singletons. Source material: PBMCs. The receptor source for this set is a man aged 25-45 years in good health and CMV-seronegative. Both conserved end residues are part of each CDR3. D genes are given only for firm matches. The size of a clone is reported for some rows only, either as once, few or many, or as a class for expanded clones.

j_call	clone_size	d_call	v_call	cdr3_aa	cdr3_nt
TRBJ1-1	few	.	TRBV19	CASNHGNTEAFF	TGTGCCAGTAACCACGGGAACACTGAAGCTTTCTTT
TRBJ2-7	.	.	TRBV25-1	CASSEWDIYF	TGTGCCAGCAGTGAATGGGACATATACTTC
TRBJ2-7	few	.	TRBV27	CASSFSGGDNEQYF	TGTGCCAGCAGTTTTTCCGGGGGTGATAACGAGCAGTACTTC
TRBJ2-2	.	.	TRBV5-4	CASSLKAEHTGELFF	TGTGCCAGCAGCTTGAAAGCGGAGCACACCGGGGAGCTGTTTTTT
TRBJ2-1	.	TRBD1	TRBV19	CASSPDRSSYNEQFF	TGTGCCAGTAGTCCGGACAGGAGCTCCTACAATGAGCAGTTCTTC
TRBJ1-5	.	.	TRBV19	CASSMSGEQPQHF	TGTGCCAGTAGTATGTCAGGGGAACAGCCCCAGCATTTT
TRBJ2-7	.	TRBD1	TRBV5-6	CASSYRDRVYEQYF	TGTGCCAGCAGCTACCGGGACAGGGTGTACGAGCAGTACTTC
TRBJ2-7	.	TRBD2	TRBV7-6	CASSGTSSYEQYF	TGTGCCAGCAGTGGGACTAGCAGCTACGAGCAGTACTTC
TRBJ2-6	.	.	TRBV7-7	CASSIGGGSNGLTF	TGTGCTAGCAGCATAGGGGGGGGATCCAACGGCCTGACTTTC
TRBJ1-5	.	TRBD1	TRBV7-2	CASSPKTGSNQPQHF	TGTGCCAGCAGCCCTAAGACAGGGAGCAATCAGCCCCAGCATTTT
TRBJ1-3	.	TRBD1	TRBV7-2	CASSLQGFGNTIYF	TGTGCCAGCAGTTTACAGGGGTTTGGAAACACCATATATTTT
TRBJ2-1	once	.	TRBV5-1	CASSFQAVGSYNEQFF	TGCGCCAGCAGCTTCCAAGCGGTCGGCTCCTACAATGAGCAGTTCTTC
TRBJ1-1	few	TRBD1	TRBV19	CASRGTGSAEAFF	TGTGCCAGTAGAGGGACAGGGTCGGCTGAAGCTTTCTTT
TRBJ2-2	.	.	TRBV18	CATQAGQTNTGELFF	TGTGCCACCCAGGCCGGACAAACGAACACCGGGGAGCTGTTTTTT
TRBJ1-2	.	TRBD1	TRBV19	CASSTRDRGRGYTF	TGTGCCAGTAGTACCCGGGACAGGGGTCGGGGCTACACCTTC
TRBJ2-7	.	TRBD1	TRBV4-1	CASSQGTRDSRGEQYF	TGCGCCAGCAGCCAAGGAACTCGGGACAGTCGTGGCGAGCAGTACTTC
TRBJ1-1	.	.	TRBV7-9	CASSLVSVNTEAFF	TGTGCCAGCAGCTTAGTTTCTGTGAACACTGAAGCTTTCTTT
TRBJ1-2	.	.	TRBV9	CASSVEEGRNGYTF	TGTGCCAGCAGCGTAGAGGAGGGACGGAATGGCTACACCTTC
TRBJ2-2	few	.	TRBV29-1	CSADRGTTTGELFF	TGCAGCGCTGACCGGGGGACCACCACCGGGGAGCTGTTTTTT
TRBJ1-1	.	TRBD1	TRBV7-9	CSSSLAGGTFF	TGTTCCAGCAGCTTAGCAGGGGGAACTTTCTTT
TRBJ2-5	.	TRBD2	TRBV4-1	CASSQGGTSGQETQYF	TGCGCCAGCAGCCAAGGGGGGACTAGCGGACAAGAGACCCAGTACTTC
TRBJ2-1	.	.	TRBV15	CATSREITTGHEQFF	TGTGCCACCAGCAGAGAGATTACGACAGGCCATGAGCAGTTCTTC
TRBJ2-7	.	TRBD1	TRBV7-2	CASSTRQGDYSYEQYF	TGTGCCAGCAGCACTAGACAGGGCGATTACTCCTACGAGCAGTACTTC
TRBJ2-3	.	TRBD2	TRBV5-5	CASSPDPGLAGTSTDTQYF	TGTGCCAGCAGCCCTGATCCGGGACTAGCGGGAACTAGCACAGATACGCAGTATTTT
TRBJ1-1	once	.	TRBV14	CASSQVEGTFF	TGTGCCAGCAGCCAAGTTGAGGGAACTTTCTTT
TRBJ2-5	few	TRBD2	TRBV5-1	CASSWTSAMQETQYF	TGCGCCAGCAGCTGGACTAGCGCCATGCAAGAGACCCAGTACTTC
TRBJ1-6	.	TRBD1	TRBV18	CASSRQGHNSPLHF	TGTGCCAGCTCACGACAGGGCCATAATTCACCCCTCCACTTT
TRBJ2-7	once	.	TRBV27	CASSLRSRGYEQYF	TGTGCCAGCAGTTTAAGGTCCAGGGGCTACGAGCAGTACTTC
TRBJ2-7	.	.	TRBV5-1	CASSPVSRLSYEQYF	TGCGCCAGCAGCCCCGTAAGCCGACTCTCCTACGAGCAGTACTTC
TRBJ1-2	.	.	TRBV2	CASSESTGFYGYTF	TGTGCCAGCAGTGAATCTACAGGGTTCTATGGCTACACCTTC
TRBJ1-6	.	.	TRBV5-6	CASSFTGYNSPLHF	TGTGCCAGCAGCTTTACGGGGTATAATTCACCCCTCCACTTT
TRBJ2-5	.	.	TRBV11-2	CASSPGLPRTETQYF	TGTGCCAGCAGCCCCGGACTCCCCCGGACGGAGACCCAGTACTTC
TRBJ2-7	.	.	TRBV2	CASSPYTGYEQYF	TGTGCCAGCAGTCCCTACACAGGTTACGAGCAGTACTTC
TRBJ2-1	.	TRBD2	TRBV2	CASSELPSGLSNEQFF	TGTGCCAGCAGTGAATTGCCTAGCGGTCTAAGTAATGAGCAGTTCTTC
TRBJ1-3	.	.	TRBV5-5	CASSLDPGIDGNTIYF	TGTGCCAGCAGCTTGGATCCAGGTATTGATGGAAACACCATATATTTT
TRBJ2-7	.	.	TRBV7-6	CASSLQGRAEQYF	TGTGCCAGCAGCTTACAGGGGCGGGCCGAGCAGTACTTC
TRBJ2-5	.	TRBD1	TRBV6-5	CASRPTGQETQYF	TGTGCCAGCAGGCCGACAGGGCAAGAGACCCAGTACTTC
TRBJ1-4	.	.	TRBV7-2	CASSLFPGEKLFF	TGTGCCAGCAGCTTATTCCCGGGGGAAAAACTGTTTTTT
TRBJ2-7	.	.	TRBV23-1	CASSPPPVCYEQYF	TGCGCCAGCAGTCCCCCCCCAGTCTGCTACGAGCAGTACTTC
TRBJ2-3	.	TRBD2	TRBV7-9	CASSFSPSGGNLDTQYF	TGTGCCAGCAGCTTCTCCCCTAGCGGGGGTAACTTGGATACGCAGTATTTT
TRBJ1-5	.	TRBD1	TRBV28	CASRAGGADRVQHF	TGTGCCAGCAGAGCCGGTGGGGCGGACAGGGTCCAGCATTTT
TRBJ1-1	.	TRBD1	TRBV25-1	CASSDGGQGNGGTEAFF	TGTGCCAGCAGTGACGGGGGACAGGGGAATGGGGGCACTGAAGCTTTCTTT
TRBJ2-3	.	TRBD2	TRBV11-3	CASSTGLGANTQYF	TGTGCCAGCAGCACGGGACTAGGGGCCAACACGCAGTATTTT
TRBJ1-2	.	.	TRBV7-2	CASSLAQQGPGSYTF	TGTGCCAGCAGCTTAGCGCAGCAGGGCCCCGGAAGCTACACCTTC
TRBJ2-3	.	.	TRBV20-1	CSARVLDTQYF	TGCAGTGCTAGAGTTCTAGATACGCAGTATTTT
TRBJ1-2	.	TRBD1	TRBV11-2	CASSLAAGTGPYGYTF	TGTGCCAGCAGCTTAGCCGCCGGGACAGGACCATATGGCTACACCTTC
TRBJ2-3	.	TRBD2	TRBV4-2	CASSQSGLAGDSTDTQYF	TGTGCCAGCAGCCAATCGGGACTAGCGGGGGATAGCACAGATACGCAGTATTTT
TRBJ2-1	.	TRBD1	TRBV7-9	CASHGGQGPSASYNEQFF	TGTGCCAGCCATGGGGGACAGGGGCCTAGTGCGTCCTACAATGAGCAGTTCTTC
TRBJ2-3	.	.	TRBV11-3	CASSTPGSSTDTQYF	TGTGCCAGCAGTACCCCTGGCAGTAGCACAGATACGCAGTATTTT
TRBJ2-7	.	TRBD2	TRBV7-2	CASNRAGGDFSYEQYF	TGTGCCAGCAACAGGGCCGGGGGGGACTTCTCCTACGAGCAGTACTTC
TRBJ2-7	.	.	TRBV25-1	CASMGELGGPSYEQYF	TGTGCCAGCATGGGGGAACTTGGAGGGCCCAGCTACGAGCAGTACTTC